This record concerns one T cell receptor beta chain sequence. These data belong to a study of CD8 T cells in Susac syndrome. Trimming shortened V by 6 bases and J by 1 base, and 15 bases separated the two germline ends. The germline V gene encodes CDR1 MDHEN and CDR2 SYDVKM. There are 15 residues in the CDR3. Reverse transcription used about 0.45 to 1 ug RNA and random hexamers. Using its own MiXCR run on the immunoSEQ multiplex PCR reads, TCRdb lists one record per CDR3 protein. Among 140,000 or so distinct CDR3 sequences listed, roughly 95% were seen once. The sequencing sample was made of CD4+ T cells from PBMCs. This receptor was obtained from a human donor with multiple sclerosis. The chain has TRBV28 and TRBJ2-5; no clear D gene. CDR3 DNA sequence: TGTGCCAGCAGCAATCAACTCCTTTTCCAAGAGACCCAGTACTTC. Residues: CASSNQLLFQETQYF.